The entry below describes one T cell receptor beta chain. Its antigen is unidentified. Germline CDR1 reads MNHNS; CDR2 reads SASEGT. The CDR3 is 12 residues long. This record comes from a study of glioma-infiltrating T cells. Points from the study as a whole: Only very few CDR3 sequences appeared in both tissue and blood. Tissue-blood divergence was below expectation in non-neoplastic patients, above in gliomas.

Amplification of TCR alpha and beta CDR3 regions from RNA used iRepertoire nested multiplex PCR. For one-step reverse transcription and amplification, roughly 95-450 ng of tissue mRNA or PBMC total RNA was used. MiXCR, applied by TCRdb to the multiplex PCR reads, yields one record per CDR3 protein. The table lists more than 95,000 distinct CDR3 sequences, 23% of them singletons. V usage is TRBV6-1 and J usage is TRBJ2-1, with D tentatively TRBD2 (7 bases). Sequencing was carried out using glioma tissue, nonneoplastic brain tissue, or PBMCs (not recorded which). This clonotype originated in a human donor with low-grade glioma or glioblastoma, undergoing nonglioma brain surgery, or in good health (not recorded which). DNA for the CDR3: TGTGCGAGCGGTGAAGGGGGGGTTGAGCAGTTCTTC. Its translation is CASGEGGVEQFF.